Sequencing of this T cell receptor (beta chain) was carried out in a study of T cell clones after liver transplantation. About the study: Standard immunosuppression, with no induction, continued until 12-24 months after transplant. Tolerant meant at least one year fully off immunosuppression without liver enzymes above twice normal.

Trimming cost V 1 base and J 8 bases; bases outside gene matches: 11. Germline CDR1 reads MGHRA; CDR2 reads YSYEKL. This CDR3 has 16 residues. This table comes from immunoSEQ multiplex PCR, and its TCRdb copy is limited to in-frame clones, with some not included. The sample has 20,000 to 25,000 clones, 75% to 80% seen once. The clonotype originates from a human patient who received a liver transplant. Some of the T cells might come from the graft donor. The specimen was CD8+ T cells from blood, collected more than 53 months after liver transplant. The chain employs TRBV4-1 and TRBJ1-2, with 9 bases that match TRBD1. The chain's CDR3 is CASSQVGTGKSKGYTF. DNA for the CDR3: TGCGCCAGCAGCCAAGTCGGGACAGGGAAGTCGAAGGGCTACACCTTC.